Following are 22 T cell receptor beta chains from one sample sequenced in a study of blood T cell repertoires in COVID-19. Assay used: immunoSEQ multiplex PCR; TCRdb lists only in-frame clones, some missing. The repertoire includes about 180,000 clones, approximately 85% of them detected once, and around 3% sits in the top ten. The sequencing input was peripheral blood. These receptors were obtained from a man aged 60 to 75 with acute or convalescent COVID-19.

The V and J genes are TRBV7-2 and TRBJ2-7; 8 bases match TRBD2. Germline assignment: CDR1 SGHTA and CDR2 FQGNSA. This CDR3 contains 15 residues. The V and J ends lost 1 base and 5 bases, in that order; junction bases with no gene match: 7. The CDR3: CASSLDPGGRDEQYF. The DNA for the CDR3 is TGTGCCAGCAGCTTAGACCCGGGAGGGCGGGACGAGCAGTACTTC.

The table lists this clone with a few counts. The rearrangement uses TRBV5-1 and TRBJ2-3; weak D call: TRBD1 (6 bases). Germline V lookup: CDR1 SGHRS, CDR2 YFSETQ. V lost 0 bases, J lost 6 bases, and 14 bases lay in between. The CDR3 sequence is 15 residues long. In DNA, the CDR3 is TGCGCCAGCAGCTTGGCCAACAGGGAGAGGGATACGCAGTATTTT. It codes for CASSLANRERDTQYF. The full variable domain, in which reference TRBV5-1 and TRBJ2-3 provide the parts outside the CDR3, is KAGVTQTPRYLIKTRGQQVTLSCSPISGHRSVSWYQQTPGQGLQFLFEYFSETQRNKGNFPGRFSGRQFSNSRSEMNVSTLELGDSALYLCASSLANRERDTQYFGPGTRLTVL.

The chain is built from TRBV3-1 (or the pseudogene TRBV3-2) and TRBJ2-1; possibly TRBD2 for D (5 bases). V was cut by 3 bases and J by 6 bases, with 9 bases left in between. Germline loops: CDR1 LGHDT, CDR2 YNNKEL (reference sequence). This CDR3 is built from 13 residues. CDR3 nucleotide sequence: TGTGCCAGCAGCCATGCCCGGGGCAATGAGCAGTTCTTC. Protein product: CASSHARGNEQFF.

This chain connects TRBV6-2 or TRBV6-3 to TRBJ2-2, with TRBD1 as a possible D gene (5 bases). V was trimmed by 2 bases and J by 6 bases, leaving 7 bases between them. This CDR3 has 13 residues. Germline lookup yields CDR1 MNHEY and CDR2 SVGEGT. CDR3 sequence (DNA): TGTGCCAGCAGTTACAGGGGATCCGGGGAGCTGTTTTTT. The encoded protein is CASSYRGSGELFF.

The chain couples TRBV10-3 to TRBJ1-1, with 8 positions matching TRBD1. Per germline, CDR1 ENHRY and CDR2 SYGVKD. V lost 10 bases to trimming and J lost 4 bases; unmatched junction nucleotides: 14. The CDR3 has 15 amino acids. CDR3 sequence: CATSPRQGKITEAFF. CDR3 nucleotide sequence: TGTGCCACTTCGCCAAGACAGGGGAAAATCACTGAAGCTTTCTTT.

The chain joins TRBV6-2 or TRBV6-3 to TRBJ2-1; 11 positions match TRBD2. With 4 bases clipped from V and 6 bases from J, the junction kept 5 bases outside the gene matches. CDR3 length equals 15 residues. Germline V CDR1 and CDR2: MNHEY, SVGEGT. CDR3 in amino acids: CASSSGTSGFNEQFF. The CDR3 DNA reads TGTGCCAGCAGTTCCGGGACTAGCGGTTTCAATGAGCAGTTCTTC.

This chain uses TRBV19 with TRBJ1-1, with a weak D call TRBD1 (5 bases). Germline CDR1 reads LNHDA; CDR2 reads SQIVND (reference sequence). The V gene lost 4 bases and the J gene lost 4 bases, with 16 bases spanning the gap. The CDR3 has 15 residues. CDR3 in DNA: TGTGCCAGTAGTAGAAGGGGATTGCAGCCCACTGAAGCTTTCTTT. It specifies CASSRRGLQPTEAFF.

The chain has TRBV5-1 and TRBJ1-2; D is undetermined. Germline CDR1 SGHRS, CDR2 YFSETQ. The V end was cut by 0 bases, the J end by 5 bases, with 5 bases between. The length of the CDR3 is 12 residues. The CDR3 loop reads CASSLDRYGYTF. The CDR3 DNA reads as TGCGCCAGCAGCTTGGACAGATATGGCTACACCTTC. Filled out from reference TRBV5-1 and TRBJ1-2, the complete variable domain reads KAGVTQTPRYLIKTRGQQVTLSCSPISGHRSVSWYQQTPGQGLQFLFEYFSETQRNKGNFPGRFSGRQFSNSRSEMNVSTLELGDSALYLCASSLDRYGYTFGSGTRLTVV.

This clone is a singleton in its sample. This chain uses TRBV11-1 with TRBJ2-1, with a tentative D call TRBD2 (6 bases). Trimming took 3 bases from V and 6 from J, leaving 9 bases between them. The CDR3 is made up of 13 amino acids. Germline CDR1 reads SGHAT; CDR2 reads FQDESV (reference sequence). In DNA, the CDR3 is TGTGCCAGCAGCTTGGGACTGAGCAATGAGCAGTTCTTC. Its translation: CASSLGLSNEQFF.

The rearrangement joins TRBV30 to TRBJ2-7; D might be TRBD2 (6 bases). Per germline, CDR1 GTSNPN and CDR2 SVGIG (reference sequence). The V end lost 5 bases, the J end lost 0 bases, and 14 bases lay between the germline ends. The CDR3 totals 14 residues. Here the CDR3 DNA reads TGTGCCTGGGCCCGGGACTGGGACTCCTACGAGCAGTACTTC. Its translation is CAWARDWDSYEQYF.

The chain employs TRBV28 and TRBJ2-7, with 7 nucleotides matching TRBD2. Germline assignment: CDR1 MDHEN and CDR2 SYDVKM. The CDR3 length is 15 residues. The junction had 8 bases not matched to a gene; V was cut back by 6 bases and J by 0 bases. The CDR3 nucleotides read TGTGCCAGCAGGGGGGGGACGATTGGCTCCTACGAGCAGTACTTC. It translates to CASRGGTIGSYEQYF.

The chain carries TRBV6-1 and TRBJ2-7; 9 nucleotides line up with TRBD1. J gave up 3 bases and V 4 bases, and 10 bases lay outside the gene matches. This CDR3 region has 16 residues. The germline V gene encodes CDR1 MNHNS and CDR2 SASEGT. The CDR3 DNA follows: TGTGCCAGCAGTGGCCCAGACAGGGGGGGAAGCTACGAGCAGTACTTC. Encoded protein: CASSGPDRGGSYEQYF.

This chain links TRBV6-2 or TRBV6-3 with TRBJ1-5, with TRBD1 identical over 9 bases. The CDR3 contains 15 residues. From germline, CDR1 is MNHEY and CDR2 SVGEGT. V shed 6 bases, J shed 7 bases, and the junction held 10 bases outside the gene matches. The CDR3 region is CASSRRQGVAQPQHF. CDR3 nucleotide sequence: TGTGCCAGCAGCCGAAGACAGGGGGTGGCCCAGCCCCAGCATTTT.

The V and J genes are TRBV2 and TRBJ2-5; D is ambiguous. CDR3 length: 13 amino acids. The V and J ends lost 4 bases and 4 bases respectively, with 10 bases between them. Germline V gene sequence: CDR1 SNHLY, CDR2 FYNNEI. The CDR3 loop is CASSVTPGETQYF. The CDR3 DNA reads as TGTGCCAGCAGTGTCACCCCCGGAGAGACCCAGTACTTC.

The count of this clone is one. The CDR3 coding sequence is TGTGCCAGCGCCACTTGGCGGGAGGGCGAGACCCAGTACTTC. This codes for CASATWREGETQYF. V gene TRBV3-1 (or the pseudogene TRBV3-2) combines with J gene TRBJ2-5; 9 bases are a match to TRBD2. Germline-derived CDR1 and CDR2 are LGHDT and YNNKEL (reference sequence). This CDR3 region has 14 residues. J lost 5 bases, V lost 8 bases, and 9 bases had no gene match.

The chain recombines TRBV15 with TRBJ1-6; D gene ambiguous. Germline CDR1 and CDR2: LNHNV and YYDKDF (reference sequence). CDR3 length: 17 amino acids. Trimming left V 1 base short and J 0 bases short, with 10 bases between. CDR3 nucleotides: TGTGCCACCAGCAGAGTCGACTCGAGCTCCTATAATTCACCCCTCCACTTT. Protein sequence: CATSRVDSSSYNSPLHF. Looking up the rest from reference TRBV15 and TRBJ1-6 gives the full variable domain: DAMVIQNPRYQVTQFGKPVTLSCSQTLNHNVMYWYQQKSSQAPKLLFHYYDKDFNNEADTPDNFQSRRPNTSFCFLDIRSPGLGDTAMYLCATSRVDSSSYNSPLHFGNGTRLTVT.

The CDR3 region is CASSGQGRKAFF. DNA of the CDR3: TGTGCCAGCAGCGGACAGGGGCGGAAAGCTTTCTTT. V usage is TRBV7-8 and J usage is TRBJ1-1; 9 nucleotides agree with TRBD1. CDR3 length equals 12 residues. The trim removed 5 bases at V and 9 bases at J, leaving 4 bases unmatched. In germline, CDR1 is SGHVS, CDR2 FQNEAQ.

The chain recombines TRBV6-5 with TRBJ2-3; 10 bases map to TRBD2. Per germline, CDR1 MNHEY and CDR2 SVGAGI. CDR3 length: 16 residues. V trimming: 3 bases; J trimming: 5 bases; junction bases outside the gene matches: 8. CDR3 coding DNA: TGTGCCAGCAGTTATTCGACTAGCGGGCTAGGAGATACGCAGTATTTT. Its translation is CASSYSTSGLGDTQYF.

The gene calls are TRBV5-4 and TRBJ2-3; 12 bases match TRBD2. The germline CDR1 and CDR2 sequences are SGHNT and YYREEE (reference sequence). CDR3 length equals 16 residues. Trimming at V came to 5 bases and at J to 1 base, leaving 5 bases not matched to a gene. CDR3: CASRPTSGRGTDTQYF. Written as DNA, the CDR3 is TGTGCCAGCAGACCGACTAGCGGGAGAGGCACAGATACGCAGTATTTT.

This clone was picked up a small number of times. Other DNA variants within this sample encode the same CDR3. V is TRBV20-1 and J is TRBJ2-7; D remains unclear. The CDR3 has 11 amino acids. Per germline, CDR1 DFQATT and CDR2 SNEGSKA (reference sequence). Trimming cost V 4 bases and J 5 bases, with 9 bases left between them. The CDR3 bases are TGCAGTGCTACAAGTGGGCACGAGCAGTACTTC. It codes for CSATSGHEQYF.

The CDR3 here is CAISGGGRHDTEAFF. Written as DNA, the CDR3 is TGTGCCATCAGTGGGGGGGGGCGTCATGACACTGAAGCTTTCTTT. This sequence joins TRBV10-3 and TRBJ1-1; possibly TRBD1 for D (6 bases). Germline CDR1 ENHRY, CDR2 SYGVKD. The CDR3 has 15 residues. The ends were cut back, 4 bases at V and 3 bases at J, with 15 bases in the middle.

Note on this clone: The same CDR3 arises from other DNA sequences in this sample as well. The CDR3 reads CAISEGQGAGQPQHF. For the CDR3, the DNA is TGTGCCATCAGTGAAGGACAGGGGGCAGGCCAGCCCCAGCATTTT. The rearrangement links TRBV10-3 to TRBJ1-5, with 11 bases aligning to TRBD1. Germline CDR1 is ENHRY and CDR2 is SYGVKD. V lost 3 bases to trimming and J lost 7 bases; unmatched junction nucleotides: 5. The CDR3 is 15 amino acids.